The 22 T cell receptor beta chains listed next were all sequenced from one sample in a study of stem cell transplantation in POMP-related autoinflammatory disease (dated by TCRdb to the early 2020s). Per the publication, the time point label means: after hematopoietic stem cell transplant. Libraries were built with the immunoSEQ multiplex PCR assay. TCRdb stores this immuneACCESS table with in-frame sequences only. Part of the clones is absent; in the studies checked, under half of the shortfall reflects unresolved V genes, and no reason is known for the rest. The sample data list some 69,000 clones, and approximately 91% of these were observed just once. Around 0.72% of the sample is in the top ten clones. The sequencing here drew on CD4+ T cells from PBMCs, taken after stem cell transplantation. These receptors all come from a human patient with POMP-related autoinflammation and immune dysregulation (PRAID). Following a transplant, some T cells may be graft donor cells, not patient cells.

V usage is TRBV6-5 and J usage is TRBJ2-3, with D uncertain. Germline CDR1 reads MNHEY; CDR2 reads SVGAGI. This CDR3 is 14 amino acids long. Trimming stripped 4 bases from V and 5 bases from J, with 13 bases between. Written as DNA, the CDR3 is TGTGCCAGCAGTTCTTCACTCTCGGGAGATACGCAGTATTTT. As protein: CASSSSLSGDTQYF.

For this clone: This CDR3 is also generated by other DNA sequences in the sample. The V and J genes are TRBV5-1 and TRBJ2-5; 10 nucleotides align to TRBD1. The CDR3 has 14 amino acids. V was pared by 0 bases and J by 5 bases, with 1 base of the junction left unmatched. Germline loops: CDR1 SGHRS, CDR2 YFSETQ. CDR3 protein: CASSLGQGAETQYF. CDR3 bases: TGCGCCAGCAGCTTGGGACAGGGGGCGGAGACCCAGTACTTC.

The chain couples TRBV7-7 to TRBJ2-2; 9 bases are shared with TRBD2. This CDR3 region has 15 residues. V lost 5 bases to trimming and J lost 5 bases; unmatched junction nucleotides: 6. CDR1 and CDR2 (germline): SSHAT, FNYEAQ (reference sequence). The CDR3 sequence is CASSRVAGVTGELFF. CDR3 coding DNA: TGTGCCAGCAGCCGCGTAGCGGGGGTGACCGGGGAGCTGTTTTTT.

The V and J genes are TRBV7-9 and TRBJ1-4, with a weak D call TRBD1 (6 bases). The CDR3 spans 15 residues. The V gene's germline CDR1 is SEHNR and CDR2 FQNEAQ (reference sequence). The V and J ends lost 1 base and 3 bases respectively, with 9 bases between them. The CDR3 loop is CASSLEQGANEKLFF. Here the CDR3 DNA reads TGTGCCAGCAGCTTAGAACAGGGAGCTAATGAAAAACTGTTTTTT.

This chain links TRBV19 with TRBJ1-1; a possible D gene is TRBD1 (5 bases). The length of the CDR3 is 13 residues. CDR1 is LNHDA and CDR2 is SQIVND in the germline V gene (reference sequence). V lost 7 bases to trimming and J lost 4 bases, with 13 bases between them. CDR3 loop: CASKGADRTEAFF. CDR3 DNA: TGTGCCAGTAAAGGGGCGGATCGCACTGAAGCTTTCTTT.

The gene calls are TRBV28 and TRBJ2-5, with unresolved D. V was trimmed by 4 bases and J by 8 bases, leaving 14 bases between them. The CDR3 is 13 residues long. Germline CDR1 is MDHEN and CDR2 is SYDVKM. CDR3 residues: CASSSPPAPTQYF. The CDR3 DNA sequence: TGTGCCAGCAGTTCCCCCCCGGCACCCACCCAGTACTTC.

V gene TRBV4-1 combines with J gene TRBJ2-3; 10 nucleotides agree with TRBD2. The CDR3 has 17 amino acids. Germline V gene lookup returns CDR1 MGHRA and CDR2 YSYEKL. Losses at the gene ends were 5 bases for V and 0 bases for J; bases not matched to a gene: 8. The CDR3 region is CASSSNPTSGSTDTQYF. The CDR3 nucleotides are TGCGCCAGCAGCAGCAACCCGACTAGCGGGAGCACAGATACGCAGTATTTT.

V and J are TRBV7-2 and TRBJ2-1; D is unresolved. Germline V gene data show CDR1 as SGHTA and CDR2 as FQGNSA. CDR3 length: 13 amino acids. Trimming left V 3 bases short and J 3 bases short, with 6 bases between. The CDR3 sequence: CASSLPVYNEQFF. CDR3 DNA: TGTGCCAGCAGCTTGCCAGTCTACAATGAGCAGTTCTTC.

J is TRBJ2-6 and V is TRBV6-5, with unresolved D. Germline V lookup: CDR1 MNHEY, CDR2 SVGAGI. Trimming cost V 4 bases and J 0 bases, with 4 bases left between them. This CDR3 has 14 residues. CDR3 loop: CASSSYSGANVLTF. The CDR3 DNA sequence: TGTGCCAGCAGTTCGTACTCTGGGGCCAACGTCCTGACTTTC.

The CDR3 loop reads CASSLGVAGTDTQYF. The CDR3 nucleotides are TGTGCCAGCAGCTTAGGGGTAGCCGGCACAGATACGCAGTATTTT. The gene calls are TRBV7-2 and TRBJ2-3; D not certain. CDR1 and CDR2 from the germline V gene are SGHTA and FQGNSA. The CDR3 spans 15 residues. The germline V and J ends were trimmed by 1 base and 1 base, with 9 bases remaining between them.

The chain employs TRBV5-1 and TRBJ1-2, with D possibly matching TRBD1 (5 bases). Between the trimmed V and J ends, which lost 0 bases and 4 bases, there was a span of 10 bases. The CDR3 loop spans 14 amino acids. CDR1 SGHRS and CDR2 YFSETQ come from the germline V gene. CDR3 sequence (DNA): TGCGCCAGCAGCTTGGAGGGGACCGCCTATGGCTACACCTTC. Encoded protein: CASSLEGTAYGYTF.

The V call is TRBV7-9, the J call TRBJ2-4; weak D call: TRBD1 (6 bases). Between the trimmed V and J ends, which lost 4 bases and 6 bases, there was a span of 19 bases. Germline assignment: CDR1 SEHNR and CDR2 FQNEAQ (reference sequence). The CDR3 totals 16 residues. This CDR3 reads CASSSFIHRVGNIQYF. Here the CDR3 DNA reads TGTGCCAGCAGCTCTTTTATCCACAGGGTCGGAAACATTCAGTACTTC. Complete variable domain (other parts from reference TRBV7-9 and TRBJ2-4): DTGVSQNPRHKITKRGQNVTFRCDPISEHNRLYWYRQTLGQGPEFLTYFQNEAQLEKSRLLSDRFSAERPKGSFSTLEIQRTEQGDSAMYLCASSSFIHRVGNIQYFGAGTRLSVL.

This chain links TRBV6-6 with TRBJ1-5, with 9 bases matching TRBD1. The length of the CDR3 is 14 residues. Germline V CDR1 and CDR2: MNHNY, SVGAGI (reference sequence). J gave up 6 bases and V 5 bases, and 5 bases lay outside the gene matches. CDR3: CASSRTGGRQPQHF. The CDR3 DNA sequence: TGTGCCAGCAGTCGTACAGGGGGCCGTCAGCCCCAGCATTTT.

This clone was seen a handful of times. J is TRBJ2-1 and V is TRBV20-1; a weak D match, TRBD1 (5 bases). The CDR3 is 13 residues long. Trimming shortened V by 3 bases and J by 3 bases, and 9 bases separated the two germline ends. Germline assignment: CDR1 DFQATT and CDR2 SNEGSKA (reference sequence). This CDR3 is CSASRDSYNEQFF. CDR3 sequence (DNA): TGCAGTGCTAGTCGTGACAGCTACAATGAGCAGTTCTTC.

The V gene is TRBV5-1, the J gene TRBJ1-4; 9 nucleotides match TRBD1. This CDR3 is 19 amino acids long. Unmatched junction bases numbered 15, after V lost 4 bases and J lost 2 bases. Germline V gene data show CDR1 as SGHRS and CDR2 as YFSETQ. In DNA, the CDR3 is TGCGCCAGCAGCGCCGACTCACAGGGGGCATTTGTGACTAATGAAAAACTGTTTTTT. Amino acid sequence: CASSADSQGAFVTNEKLFF.

This clone has a single count. The genes are TRBV5-1 and TRBJ1-1; 9 bases agree with TRBD1. CDR1 SGHRS and CDR2 YFSETQ come from the germline V gene. This CDR3 is built from 14 residues. The junction had 7 bases not matched to a gene; V was cut back by 4 bases and J by 6 bases. CDR3 sequence: CASSPRTGEAEAFF. The DNA for the CDR3 is TGCGCCAGCAGCCCACGGACAGGGGAGGCTGAAGCTTTCTTT.

The chain carries TRBV5-1 and TRBJ2-2; D not certain. The V and J ends lost 2 bases and 7 bases respectively, with 3 bases between them. Germline assignment: CDR1 SGHRS and CDR2 YFSETQ. The CDR3 loop spans 11 amino acids. CDR3 in amino acids: CASSLNGELFF. In DNA, the CDR3 is TGCGCCAGCAGCTTAAACGGGGAGCTGTTTTTT.

The genes are TRBV5-6 and TRBJ2-7, with D uncertain. The germline V gene has CDR1 SGHDT and CDR2 YYEEEE. Trimming pared 6 bases from V and 2 bases from J, leaving 12 bases between. The CDR3 runs to 13 residues. CDR3 DNA: TGTGCCAGCAAGGCCGGGCCGGCCTACGAGCAGTACTTC. This translates into CASKAGPAYEQYF.

This clone was counted once. V usage is TRBV5-1 and J usage is TRBJ1-4; unclear D gene. Germline CDR1 reads SGHRS; CDR2 reads YFSETQ. The CDR3 spans 14 residues. V dropped 3 bases and J dropped 13 bases, with 19 bases sitting between them. CDR3 region: CASSSRGGPEGLFF. In DNA, the CDR3 is TGCGCCAGCAGCTCCCGTGGAGGGCCAGAGGGACTGTTTTTT. Complete variable domain (other parts from reference TRBV5-1 and TRBJ1-4): KAGVTQTPRYLIKTRGQQVTLSCSPISGHRSVSWYQQTPGQGLQFLFEYFSETQRNKGNFPGRFSGRQFSNSRSEMNVSTLELGDSALYLCASSSRGGPEGLFFGSGTQLSVL.

The chain has TRBV28 and TRBJ1-4; D is ambiguous. This CDR3 spans 13 amino acids. Trimming took off 7 bases at V and 0 bases at J, with 6 bases between the two ends. Germline CDR1 MDHEN, CDR2 SYDVKM. The CDR3 loop is CASKNATNEKLFF. CDR3 coding DNA: TGTGCCAGCAAGAACGCAACTAATGAAAAACTGTTTTTT.

The chain carries TRBV9 and TRBJ2-1; 12 bases are a match to TRBD2. The CDR3 sequence is 14 residues long. V lost 4 bases to trimming and J lost 8 bases; unmatched junction nucleotides: 4. The V gene's germline CDR1 is SGDLS and CDR2 YYNGEE. The CDR3 DNA follows: TGTGCCAGCAGCAAGACTAGCGGGAGCTATGAGCAGTTCTTC. The encoded protein is CASSKTSGSYEQFF.

The genes are TRBV19 and TRBJ1-5; D uncertain. V was shortened by 3 bases and J by 3 bases, with 12 bases between the two germline ends. The V gene's germline CDR1 is LNHDA and CDR2 SQIVND (reference sequence). This CDR3 has 15 residues. DNA for the CDR3: TGTGCCAGTAGTATCCCCGGGTCACACAATCAGCCCCAGCATTTT. Encoded protein: CASSIPGSHNQPQHF.